The 17 T cell receptor beta chains below all came from one sample that was sequenced in a study of CD8+CD57+ T cells in acquired aplastic anemia (dated by TCRdb to the late 2010s). Instrument on record: Illumina HiSeq 2000. Genomic DNA served as template for TCR beta VDJ combination and CDR3 sequence profiling. TCRdb reworked the public reads: Q25 trimming with fastp, MiXCR clone assembly, productive beta chains retained. Rows matching on CDR3 protein sequence are summarized as one entry with the most common DNA and genes. A total of some 180,000 distinct CDR3 sequences appear in this sample, 40% to 50% of them only once. The ten largest clones capture under 3% of the sample. Specimen: sorted CD4+, CD8+, or CD8+CD57+ T cells (not recorded which) from PBMCs. The source is a human donor in good health.

V usage is TRBV19 and J usage is TRBJ2-2; 7 nucleotides agree with TRBD2. CDR1 LNHDA and CDR2 SQIVND come from the germline V gene (reference sequence). Germline trimming cut 5 bases from V and 6 bases from J; bases unmatched to any gene: 9. The CDR3 is 15 amino acids. In DNA, the CDR3 is TGTGCCAGTAGTTGGGGAGGGAATGACGCCGGGGAGCTGTTTTTT. It yields the protein CASSWGGNDAGELFF. The complete variable domain, with remaining parts taken from reference TRBV19 and TRBJ2-2, reads DGGITQSPKYLFRKEGQNVTLSCEQNLNHDAMYWYRQDPGQGLRLIYYSQIVNDFQKGDIAEGYSVSREKKESFPLTVTSAQKNPTAFYLCASSWGGNDAGELFFGEGSRLTVL.

As to this clonotype: At one end, the junction sequence differs from germline, possibly due to a read error. The V and J genes are TRBV7-2 and TRBJ1-6; D is undetermined. CDR1 is SGHTA and CDR2 is FQGNSA in the germline V gene. The CDR3 is made up of 13 amino acids. The CDR3 sequence: CASSLGTVGHLRF. CDR3 coding DNA: TGTGCCAGCAGCTTAGGGACGGTCGGGCACCTCCGCTTT.

V is TRBV10-3 and J is TRBJ1-5; 7 bases are a match to TRBD1. CDR1 and CDR2 (germline): ENHRY, SYGVKD. The ends lost 2 bases at V and 5 bases at J; junction bases unmatched: 3. The CDR3 has 14 residues. The CDR3 DNA sequence: TGTGCCATCAGTGAGAGCAGGGGGGATCAGCCCCAGCATTTT. Encoded protein: CAISESRGDQPQHF.

The gene calls are TRBV11-3 and TRBJ2-7, with TRBD2 matching over 9 bases. The CDR3 is 15 amino acids. Germline CDR1 reads SGHNT; CDR2 reads YENEEA. V was clipped by 5 bases and J by 3 bases; unmatched bases: 8. CDR3 amino acids: CASSRRLAGLYEQYF. Written as DNA, the CDR3 is TGTGCCAGCAGCCGTAGGCTAGCGGGACTCTACGAGCAGTACTTC.

Points on this clonotype: The junction departs from the called germline gene at one end, perhaps through a read error. The V call is TRBV6-2 or TRBV6-3, the J call TRBJ2-6; no clear D gene. The length of the CDR3 is 13 residues. CDR1 and CDR2 (germline): MNHEY, SVGEGT. In nucleotides, the CDR3 is TGTGCCAGTTCTCGCTCTGGGTCCAACGTCCTGACTTTC. Translation: CASSRSGSNVLTF.

With regard to this clonotype: Possible read error: a much larger clone is one base away. This chain uses TRBV7-3 with TRBJ2-3, with 11 bases fitting TRBD2. CDR3 length: 17 residues. Germline V gives CDR1 SGHTA, CDR2 FQGTGA. Trimming at V came to 1 base and at J to 6 bases, leaving 9 bases not matched to a gene. The CDR3 region has the DNA TGTGCCAGCAGCTTAAACCCGGAACTAGCGGGAGACGATACGCAGTATTTT. Protein product: CASSLNPELAGDDTQYF. Combining the CDR3 with reference TRBV7-3 and TRBJ2-3 gives the whole variable domain GAGVSQTPSNKVTEKGKYVELRCDPISGHTALYWYRQSLGQGPEFLIYFQGTGAADDSGLPNDRFFAVRPEGSVSTLKIQRTERGDSAVYLCASSLNPELAGDDTQYFGPGTRLTVL.

This clonotype turned up a few times. CDR3 protein: CATSDFSQGNTEAFF. The DNA of the CDR3 is TGTGCCACCAGTGATTTTAGCCAGGGGAACACTGAAGCTTTCTTT. The rearrangement uses TRBV24-1 and TRBJ1-1; D is perhaps TRBD1 (5 bases). The germline V gene encodes CDR1 KGHDR and CDR2 SFDVKD. CDR3 length equals 15 residues. V lost 1 base, J lost 1 base, and 9 bases lay in between.

The chain carries TRBV6-1 and TRBJ2-7, with D perhaps matching TRBD1 (6 bases). The germline V gene encodes CDR1 MNHNS and CDR2 SASEGT. V was shortened by 5 bases and J by 7 bases, with 15 bases between the two germline ends. CDR3 size: 13 residues. The CDR3 nucleotides are TGTGCCAGCAGTCCCCCAGGGGCGCGGGAGCAGTACTTC. Protein: CASSPPGAREQYF.

This clonotype was recorded a few times. This may stem from a read error, because a much larger clone lies one nucleotide away. The chain is built from TRBV20-1 and TRBJ1-2, with unresolved D. The CDR3 extends over 15 amino acids. The germline gives CDR1 DFQATT, CDR2 SNEGSKA (reference sequence). Trimming cost V 5 bases and J 5 bases, with 21 bases left between them. The CDR3 coding sequence is TGCAGTGCTCCTCCCTTCCGGGTCAGATTATATGGCTACACCTTC. The encoded protein is CSAPPFRVRLYGYTF.

The CDR3 bases are TGTGCCGTCCTCGAAGGCGGGAGGGCCGAGTTAGGTGAGCAGTTCTTC. This translates into CAVLEGGRAELGEQFF. The chain couples TRBV7-9 to TRBJ2-1, with 9 bases lining up with TRBD2. From germline, CDR1 is SEHNR and CDR2 FQNEAQ (reference sequence). The CDR3 length is 16 residues. Unmatched junction bases numbered 20, after V lost 11 bases and J lost 9 bases.

V is TRBV10-3 and J is TRBJ2-3, with 10 bases that match TRBD2. With 10 bases clipped from V and 6 bases from J, the junction kept 10 bases outside the gene matches. Germline CDR1 ENHRY, CDR2 SYGVKD. The CDR3 has 14 residues. The CDR3 protein is CATHPSGGSDTQYF. The CDR3 DNA sequence: TGTGCCACTCATCCTAGCGGGGGCTCGGATACGCAGTATTTT.

This chain connects TRBV2 to TRBJ1-1; D unresolved. In germline, CDR1 is SNHLY, CDR2 FYNNEI. Trimming removed 7 bases from V and 1 base from J, with 4 bases in between. This CDR3 has 11 residues. The CDR3 DNA reads as TGTGCCAGCAAACCGAACACTGAAGCTTTCTTT. Translated: CASKPNTEAFF.

This rearrangement joins TRBV11-2 to TRBJ1-1; 7 bases match TRBD1. CDR3 length equals 16 residues. Trimming cost V 5 bases and J 4 bases; bases outside gene matches: 13. Per the germline V gene, CDR1 is SGHAT and CDR2 is FQNNGV. The DNA for the CDR3 is TGTGCCAGCAGCATACACCGGACGGGACAGTCCACTGAAGCTTTCTTT. Residues: CASSIHRTGQSTEAFF.

The rearrangement joins TRBV25-1 to TRBJ1-4; 7 bases fit TRBD1. Trimming took 3 bases from V and 8 from J; bases not matched to a gene: 15. The CDR3 spans 17 residues. Germline assignment: CDR1 MGHDK and CDR2 SYGVNS. The CDR3 DNA sequence: TGTGCCAGCAGTGAGCGGGGGAGGGGGCAGGCGCAGGAAAAACTGTTTTTT. This gives the protein CASSERGRGQAQEKLFF.

CDR3 region: CASSERGLGTEAFF. Written as DNA, the CDR3 is TGTGCCAGCAGTGAACGTGGGCTTGGCACTGAAGCTTTCTTT. The chain links TRBV2 to TRBJ1-1; D is undetermined. CDR3 size: 14 residues. CDR1 and CDR2 from the germline V gene are SNHLY and FYNNEI. Deletions cut 2 bases from V and 4 bases from J, with 11 bases between.

This clonotype has at least ten counts. This chain links TRBV9 with TRBJ2-1; 9 bases agree with TRBD1. CDR3 length: 14 amino acids. The J segment lost 7 bases and the V segment lost 4 bases, leaving 6 bases of the junction unmatched. Germline V gives CDR1 SGDLS, CDR2 YYNGEE. The CDR3 is CASSRDRAANEQFF. CDR3 coding DNA: TGTGCCAGCAGCAGGGACAGGGCTGCAAATGAGCAGTTCTTC. Full variable domain (missing parts from reference TRBV9 and TRBJ2-1): DSGVTQTPKHLITATGQRVTLRCSPRSGDLSVYWYQQSLDQGLQFLIQYYNGEERAKGNILERFSAQQFPDLHSELNLSSLELGDSALYFCASSRDRAANEQFFGPGTRLTVL.

This chain connects TRBV24-1 to TRBJ2-1; D gene ambiguous. Between the trimmed V and J ends, which lost 9 bases and 7 bases, there was a span of 12 bases. The germline V gene has CDR1 KGHDR and CDR2 SFDVKD. This CDR3 is built from 12 residues. The CDR3 coding sequence is TGTGCCACCGCCGGGCCGGGTAATGAGCAGTTCTTC. This sequence encodes CATAGPGNEQFF.